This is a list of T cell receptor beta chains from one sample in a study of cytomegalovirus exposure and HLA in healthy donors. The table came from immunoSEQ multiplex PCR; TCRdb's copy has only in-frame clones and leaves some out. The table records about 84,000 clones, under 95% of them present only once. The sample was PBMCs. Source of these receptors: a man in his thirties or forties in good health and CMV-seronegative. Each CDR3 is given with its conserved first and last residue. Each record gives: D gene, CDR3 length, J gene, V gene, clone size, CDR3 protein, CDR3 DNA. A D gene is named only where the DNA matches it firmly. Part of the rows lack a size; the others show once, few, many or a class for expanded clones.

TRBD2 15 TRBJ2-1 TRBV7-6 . CASSFEREGLGEQFF TGTGCCAGCAGCTTCGAGCGGGAGGGCCTCGGTGAGCAGTTCTTC
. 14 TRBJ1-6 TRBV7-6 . CASSLTVPSLTLHF TGTGCCAGCAGCTTGACAGTCCCTTCCCTGACCCTCCACTTT
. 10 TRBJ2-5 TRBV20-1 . CSAPLETQYF TGCAGTGCCCCCCTAGAGACCCAGTACTTC
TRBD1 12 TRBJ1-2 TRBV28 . CASNDRGYGYTF TGTGCCAGCAATGACAGGGGATATGGCTACACCTTC
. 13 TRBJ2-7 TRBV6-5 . CASSYSGTFSQYF TGTGCCAGCAGTTACTCGGGCACCTTCTCGCAGTACTTC
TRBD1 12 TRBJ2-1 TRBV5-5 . CASSLGGQEQFF TGTGCCAGCAGCTTGGGGGGACAGGAGCAGTTCTTC
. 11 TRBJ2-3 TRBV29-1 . CSVKEADTQYF TGCAGCGTCAAAGAGGCAGATACGCAGTATTTT
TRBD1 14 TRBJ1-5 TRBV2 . CASSADRVNQPQHF TGTGCCAGCAGTGCTGACAGGGTCAATCAGCCCCAGCATTTT
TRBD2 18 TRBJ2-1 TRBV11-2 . CASSPPSGGPSSYNEQFF TGTGCCAGCAGCCCCCCTAGCGGGGGGCCCAGCTCCTACAATGAGCAGTTCTTC
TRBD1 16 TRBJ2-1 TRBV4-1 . CASSPPTGVPYNEQFF TGCGCCAGCAGCCCGCCGACAGGGGTCCCCTACAATGAGCAGTTCTTC
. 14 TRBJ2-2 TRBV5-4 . CASSSSRLAGELFF TGTGCCAGCAGCTCGTCTCGGCTAGCCGGGGAGCTGTTTTTT
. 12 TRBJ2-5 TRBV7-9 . CASSLVRETQYF TGTGCCAGCAGCTTAGTTCGAGAGACCCAGTACTTC
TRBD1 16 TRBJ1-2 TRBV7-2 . CASSLGQDRGGYGYTF TGTGCCAGCAGCTTAGGCCAGGACAGGGGAGGCTATGGCTACACCTTC
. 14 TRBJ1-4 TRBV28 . CASSLRFGGEKLFF TGTGCCAGCAGTTTAAGGTTTGGCGGAGAAAAACTGTTTTTT
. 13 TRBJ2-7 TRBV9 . CASGGAGVREQYF TGTGCCAGCGGTGGGGCAGGAGTACGCGAGCAGTACTTC
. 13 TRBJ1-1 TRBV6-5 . CASSYSADTEAFF TGTGCCAGCAGTTATTCTGCGGACACTGAAGCTTTCTTT
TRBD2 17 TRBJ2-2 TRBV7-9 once CASSPRGTSGHTGELFF TGTGCCAGCAGCCCACGCGGGACTAGCGGACACACCGGGGAGCTGTTTTTT
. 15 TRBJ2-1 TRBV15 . CATSSSGEPYNEQFF TGTGCCACCAGCAGTTCAGGGGAGCCCTACAATGAGCAGTTCTTC
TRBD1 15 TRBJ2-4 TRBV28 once CASSRQGLAKNIQYF TGTGCCAGCAGCCGACAGGGATTAGCCAAAAACATTCAGTACTTC
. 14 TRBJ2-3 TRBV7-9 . CAVGSDTGTDTQYF TGTGCCGTGGGCTCGGACACGGGCACAGATACGCAGTATTTT
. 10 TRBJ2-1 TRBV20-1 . CSASNNEQFF TGCAGTGCTAGTAACAATGAGCAGTTCTTC
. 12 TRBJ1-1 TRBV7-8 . CASSLPALEAFF TGTGCCAGCAGCTTACCGGCCCTGGAGGCTTTCTTT
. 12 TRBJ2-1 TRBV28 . CASSLPAFEQFF TGTGCCAGCAGCCTACCCGCTTTTGAGCAGTTCTTC
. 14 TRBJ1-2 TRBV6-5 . CASSYSTRWDGYTF TGTGCCAGCAGTTACTCGACTCGCTGGGATGGCTACACCTTC
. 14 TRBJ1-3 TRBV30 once CAWSVHRTGNTIYF TGTGCCTGGAGTGTACACAGGACTGGAAACACCATATATTTT
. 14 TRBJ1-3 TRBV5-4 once CASSLGQRGNTIYF TGTGCCAGCAGCTTGGGACAGCGAGGAAACACCATATATTTT
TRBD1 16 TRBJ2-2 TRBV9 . CASSVGRDRVAGELFF TGTGCCAGCAGCGTAGGAAGGGACAGGGTAGCCGGGGAGCTGTTTTTT
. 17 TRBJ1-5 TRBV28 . CASTTPHMARSNQPQHF TGTGCCAGTACTACCCCACACATGGCTAGGAGCAATCAGCCCCAGCATTTT
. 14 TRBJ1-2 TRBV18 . CASSPGGVTYGYTF TGTGCCAGCTCACCCGGGGGGGTGACCTATGGCTACACCTTC
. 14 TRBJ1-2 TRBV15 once CATSRTTENYGYTF TGTGCCACCAGCAGAACGACAGAAAACTATGGCTACACCTTC
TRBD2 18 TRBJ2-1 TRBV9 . CASSVDLSGTSGSYEQFF TGTGCCAGCAGCGTAGATCTGAGCGGGACTAGCGGGAGCTATGAGCAGTTCTTC
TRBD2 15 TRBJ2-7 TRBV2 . CASSEGLADTYEQYF TGTGCCAGCAGTGAGGGACTAGCGGACACCTACGAGCAGTACTTC
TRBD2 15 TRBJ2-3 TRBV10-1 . CASSEWTSGTDTQYF TGCGCCAGCAGTGAGTGGACTAGCGGCACAGATACGCAGTATTTT
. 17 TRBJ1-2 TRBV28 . CASSLSPGVRANYGYTF TGTGCCAGCAGTTTATCTCCAGGGGTTAGAGCTAACTATGGCTACACCTTC
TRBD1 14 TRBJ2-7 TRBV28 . CASRGPGTDYEQYF TGTGCCAGCAGGGGTCCTGGGACAGACTACGAGCAGTACTTC
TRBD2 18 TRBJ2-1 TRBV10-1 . CASSGGTSGRSSYNEQFF TGCGCCAGCAGTGGAGGGACTAGCGGGAGGAGCTCCTACAATGAGCAGTTCTTC
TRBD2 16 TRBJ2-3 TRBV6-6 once CASSYGLAGGPDTQYF TGTGCCAGCAGTTACGGACTAGCGGGAGGGCCGGATACGCAGTATTTT